One T cell receptor beta chain is described in this entry. Sequencing was performed with immunoSEQ multiplex PCR; in TCRdb, only in-frame clones are kept and a portion is missing. The sample carries 40,000 to 60,000 clones, around 90% recorded once. The data originate from a study of T cell changes during pregnancy in multiple sclerosis. The germline V gene encodes CDR1 SGDLS and CDR2 YYNGEE. The V gene lost 0 bases and the J gene lost 2 bases, with 4 bases spanning the gap. This CDR3 comprises 13 residues. The V gene is TRBV9, the J gene TRBJ2-3; no clear D gene. The material sequenced was CD8+ T cells from peripheral blood mononuclear cells, taken in the second trimester of pregnancy. The receptor's source is a female donor with multiple sclerosis, enrolled in a pregnancy study. CDR3 in amino acids: CASSVGITDTQYF. In nucleotides, the CDR3 is TGTGCCAGCAGCGTAGGTATCACAGATACGCAGTATTTT.